This T cell receptor beta chain stems from a study of T cells in Graves' hyperthyroidism and ophthalmopathy. Regarding the study as a whole: Progression to ophthalmopathy was predicted a median of 6.5 months early.

Orbital computed tomography, thyroid ultrasound, serum thyroxine and TRAb, and clinical symptoms together informed the diagnoses. V was cut by 2 bases and J by 8 bases, with 9 bases left in between. CDR3 size: 13 residues. Germline CDR1 MDHEN, CDR2 SYDVKM. With respect to this clonotype: Its antigen is not identified.

Amplified TCR beta CDR3 regions came from RNA transcripts. Carried out on the TCR CDR3, a first-round RT-PCR used the HTBI primer set. A single record per CDR3 protein comes from TCRdb applying MiXCR to the multiplex PCR reads. Among about 380,000 distinct CDR3 sequences, 15% to 20% were seen once, and the ten largest hold over 35%. This TCR was recovered from a man aged 18 to 30 with Graves' ophthalmopathy. The sequenced material came from blood. V usage is TRBV28 and J usage is TRBJ1-4, with no clear D. In DNA, the CDR3 is TGTGCCAGCAGTTTAGAGGGAGGAGAAAAACTGTTTTTT. This sequence encodes CASSLEGGEKLFF.